The rows below give T cell receptor beta chains drawn from one sample of a study of regulatory T cells in long-lasting Graves disease. A single record per CDR3 protein comes from TCRdb applying MiXCR to the multiplex PCR reads. The sample has roughly 400,000 distinct CDR3 sequences, 16% seen once. These sequences were also reported in another study, on T cells in Graves' hyperthyroidism and ophthalmopathy.

The sample was peripheral blood mononuclear cells (PBMCs), taken at new diagnosis, from a patient treated with antithyroid drugs. These receptors were obtained from a woman aged 18-35 years with Graves disease. CDR3s leave out the opening cysteine and the closing phenylalanine or tryptophan.

TRBV5-1	TRBJ1-2	ASSLNPGANYGYT
TRBV12-5	TRBJ2-1	ASAHPNRNEQF
TRBV6-1	TRBJ2-3	ASSEEPTTSTDTQY
TRBV27	TRBJ1-1	ASSLSGTGVGGTEAF
TRBV28	TRBJ2-5	ASSLWMGPLNQETQY
TRBV7-3	TRBJ2-2	ASSSRLAGTGELF
TRBV20-1	TRBJ1-4	SAAGPHPVRLF
TRBV19	TRBJ1-5	ASREKQGFQPQH
TRBV28	TRBJ2-1	ASRPPGLAGTYNEQF
TRBV7-9	TRBJ1-1	ASSFNDEAF
TRBV27	TRBJ2-7	ASSRGTSTPSRYEQY
TRBV12-3/TRBV12-4	TRBJ2-7	ASRLDFRGLEQY
TRBV15	TRBJ2-7	ATSMGGTSYEQY
TRBV30	TRBJ1-4	AWSPGQGNEKLF
TRBV7-3	TRBJ2-7	ASSPGPGRRTTYEQY
TRBV6-1	TRBJ1-5	ASSEFGFSNQPQH
TRBV18	TRBJ1-5	ASSPKGIQPQH
TRBV13	TRBJ2-1	ASTAGTRTPNEQF
TRBV5-1	TRBJ2-5	ASSLFDYRRETQY
TRBV11-2	TRBJ1-6	ASSLPGMNSPLH
TRBV20-1	TRBJ2-1	SAQIAGGYNEQF
TRBV29-1	TRBJ1-1	SVRTAINTEAF
TRBV27	TRBJ2-2	ASSLVVGPASGELF
TRBV28	TRBJ1-2	ASSLLVQGGGYT
TRBV29-1	TRBJ2-2	SGRRGTGELF
TRBV20-1	TRBJ1-2	SAAGTGAHYGYT